This is a list of T cell receptor beta chains from one sample in a study of T cells in Graves' hyperthyroidism and ophthalmopathy. Each CDR3 protein gets one entry after TCRdb re-called the multiplex PCR reads with MiXCR. Of approximately 480,000 distinct CDR3 sequences in the sample, 20% to 25% are singletons; the top ten hold around 27%. The sequencing sample was made of blood. These TCRs come from a man younger than 35 with Graves' hyperthyroidism. Each CDR3 is given with its conserved first and last residue. The order of the fields is J gene, V gene, clone size, D gene, CDR3 DNA, CDR3 protein. The D gene is left open where the match is weak. Clone size is stated in some rows and not others, as once, few, many or a class when expanded.

>TRBJ2-7|TRBV7-8|many|-
TGTGCCAGCAGTTCAGGGGTTTCAACCCCTGGGGAGCAGTACTTC
CASSSGVSTPGEQYF
>TRBJ1-6|TRBV9|-|TRBD1
TGTGCCAGCAGCACAAGCACAGGGGGAGTTACTTCACCCCTCCACTTT
CASSTSTGGVTSPLHF
>TRBJ1-1|TRBV12-3/TRBV12-4|many|-
TGTGCCAGCAGTTTAGATAAATGGGCAGAACTACTGAACACTGAAGCTTTCTTT
CASSLDKWAELLNTEAFF
>TRBJ1-2|TRBV27|many|TRBD1
TGTGCCAGCAGTTTGGGGACCGGGACAGGGCTGGACGGCTACACCTTC
CASSLGTGTGLDGYTF
>TRBJ2-2|TRBV24-1|many|-
TGTGCCACCGGTAACCCAAGTGGTAGCGTTATTGCGAACACCGGGGAGCTGTTTTTT
CATGNPSGSVIANTGELFF
>TRBJ1-2|TRBV28|many|-
TGTCGGGGGGAGGGAAACCATGACTACACCTTC
CRGEGNHDYTF
>TRBJ2-7|TRBV15|many|TRBD2
TGTGCCACCAGTCGGACTAGCGGGGGGATTAGCTTC
CATSRTSGGISF
>TRBJ2-5|TRBV11-2|-|TRBD1
TGTGCCAGCAGCGGTTCAGGGGGCGAGACCCAGTACTTC
CASSGSGGETQYF
>TRBJ1-1|TRBV20-1|many|-
TGCAGTGCTAGAGGGGGTCGGAACACTGAAGCTTTCTTT
CSARGGRNTEAFF
>TRBJ1-1|TRBV5-1|many|-
TGCGCCAGCACCCCAATGAACACTGAAGCTTTCTTT
CASTPMNTEAFF
>TRBJ2-7|TRBV20-1|-|-
TGCAGTGCTAGAGACACCTACGAGCAGTACTTC
CSARDTYEQYF
>TRBJ1-5|TRBV19|many|-
TGTGCCAGTAGTATACGTAGGGGCGGTCAGCCCCAGCATTTT
CASSIRRGGQPQHF
>TRBJ2-5|TRBV5-8|-|TRBD2
TGTGCCAGCAGCTTGTGGCGGGAGGGGACCCAGTACTTC
CASSLWREGTQYF
>TRBJ2-5|TRBV5-1|many|TRBD2
TGCGCCAGCAGCCCTCATCTCCCTAGCGGGGGGTTAGAGACCCAGTACTTC
CASSPHLPSGGLETQYF
>TRBJ2-2|TRBV7-9|-|-
TGTGCCAGCAGCTCGCAAATGAACACCGGGGAGCTGTTTTTT
CASSSQMNTGELFF
>TRBJ1-1|TRBV6-6|many|-
TGTGCCAGCAGTTTTCGAGGATCCGAAGCTTTCTTT
CASSFRGSEAFF
>TRBJ1-2|TRBV7-8|many|-
TGTGCCAGCAGCTCCGAGGGATATAACTATGGCTACACCTTC
CASSSEGYNYGYTF
>TRBJ1-6|TRBV6-5|-|-
TGTGCCAGCAGTTACACCCCTCCCTTCTATAATTCACCCCTCCGCTTT
CASSYTPPFYNSPLRF
>TRBJ2-6|TRBV12-3/TRBV12-4|many|-
TGTGCCAGCAGCTTTATGGGGGCCAACGTCCTGACTTTC
CASSFMGANVLTF
>TRBJ2-7|TRBV9|many|-
TGTGCCAGCAGCGTAGGTGGACCAGCCCTGGACCAGCAGTACTTC
CASSVGGPALDQQYF
>TRBJ2-6|TRBV13|many|-
TGTGCCGTTACATTCCCTGGGGCCAACGTCCTGACTTTC
CAVTFPGANVLTF
>TRBJ1-2|TRBV29-1|few|TRBD1
TGCAGCGTTGAAATTACAGGGGGACGTAGCTACACCTTC
CSVEITGGRSYTF
>TRBJ1-1|TRBV9|many|-
TGTGCCAGCAGCGTAGACATCTTGAACACTGAAGCTTTCTTT
CASSVDILNTEAFF
>TRBJ2-7|TRBV7-9|few|-
TGTGCCAGCAGCCCCTCCTGGGACCCCTACGAGCAGTACTTC
CASSPSWDPYEQYF
>TRBJ1-1|TRBV6-1|many|TRBD1
TGTGCCAGCAGCAGGACAGGGCAAGACACTGAAGCTTTCTTT
CASSRTGQDTEAFF
>TRBJ2-7|TRBV11-2|many|-
TGTGCCAGCAGCTTAGAAAGGATCAGGTCCTCCTACGAGCAGTACTTC
CASSLERIRSSYEQYF
>TRBJ1-6|TRBV6-1|many|-
TGTGCCAGCACCTCGCTCGGGACCTCCATTTCACCCCTCCACTTT
CASTSLGTSISPLHF
>TRBJ2-7|TRBV10-3|many|-
TGTGCCATCAGTGAGAAGACGGGAGCCTACGAGCAGTACTTC
CAISEKTGAYEQYF
>TRBJ2-7|TRBV15|-|-
TGTGCCACCAGCAGAGATTTTCTCGGCAGGGGCTCCTACGAGCAGTACTTC
CATSRDFLGRGSYEQYF